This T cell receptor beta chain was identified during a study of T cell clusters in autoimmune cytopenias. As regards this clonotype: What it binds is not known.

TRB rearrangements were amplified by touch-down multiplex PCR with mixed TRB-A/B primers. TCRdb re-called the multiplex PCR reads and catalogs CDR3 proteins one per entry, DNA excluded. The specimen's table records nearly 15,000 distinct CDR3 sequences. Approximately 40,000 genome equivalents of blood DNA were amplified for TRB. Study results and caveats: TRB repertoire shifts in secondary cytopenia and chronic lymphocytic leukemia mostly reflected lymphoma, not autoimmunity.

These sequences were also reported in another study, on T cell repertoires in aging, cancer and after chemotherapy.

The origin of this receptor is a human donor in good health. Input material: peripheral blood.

CDR3 residues: CAWSGTGVANEKLFF. This chain connects TRBV30 to TRBJ1-4; the D call from TCRdb, TRBD1, cannot be confirmed without DNA. In germline, CDR1 is GTSNPN, CDR2 SVGIG (reference sequence). The CDR3 covers 15 residues. The full variable domain, its missing parts supplied by reference TRBV30 and TRBJ1-4, is SQTIHQWPATLVQPVGSPLSLECTVEGTSNPNLYWYRQAAGRGLQLLFYSVGIGQISSEVPQNLSASRPQDRQFILSSKKLLLSDSGFYLCAWSGTGVANEKLFFGSGTQLSVL.